This paragraph covers one TCR beta chain sequence. Germline lookup yields CDR1 MNHEY and CDR2 SVGAGI. With V trimmed by 4 bases and J by 6 bases, 3 bases remained unmatched. The CDR3 is made up of 13 amino acids. This sample stems from a study of blood T cell repertoires in COVID-19. Study summary: Sources were T cells, B-cell-depleted T cells, or PBMCs; the material itself was cDNA or gDNA.

Per the authors' pipeline: Researchers report that nucleated cell counts were estimated from reference gene primer amplification. The data were produced by immunoSEQ multiplex PCR, yet TCRdb's version contains in-frame clones alone and is incomplete. Clone size and V and J calls were adopted from that table, with D and trimming inferred from the DNA. The data contain about 74,000 clones, around 80% of them seen just once; the ten biggest clones take up roughly 7.3%. Sequenced material: peripheral blood. V gene TRBV6-5 combines with J gene TRBJ1-5; 7 bases are a match to TRBD1. This TCR came from a human donor in a cohort sampled during active COVID-19. For the CDR3, the DNA is TGTGCCAGCAGTTCCACAGGGGCTCAGCCCCAGCATTTT. It translates to CASSSTGAQPQHF.